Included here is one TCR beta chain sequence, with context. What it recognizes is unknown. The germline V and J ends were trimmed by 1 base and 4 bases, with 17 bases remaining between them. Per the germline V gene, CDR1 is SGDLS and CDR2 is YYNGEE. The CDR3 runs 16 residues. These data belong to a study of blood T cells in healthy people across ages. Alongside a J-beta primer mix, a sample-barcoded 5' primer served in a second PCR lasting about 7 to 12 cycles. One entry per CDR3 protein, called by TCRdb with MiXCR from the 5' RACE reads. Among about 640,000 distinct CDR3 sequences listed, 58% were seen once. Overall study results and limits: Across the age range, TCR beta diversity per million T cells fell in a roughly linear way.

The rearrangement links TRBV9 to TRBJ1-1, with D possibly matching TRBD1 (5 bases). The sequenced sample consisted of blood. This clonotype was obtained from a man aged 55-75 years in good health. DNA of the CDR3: TGTGCCAGCAGCGTAAAAGGGGAAGGGCCGAGCACTGAAGCTTTCTTT. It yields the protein CASSVKGEGPSTEAFF.